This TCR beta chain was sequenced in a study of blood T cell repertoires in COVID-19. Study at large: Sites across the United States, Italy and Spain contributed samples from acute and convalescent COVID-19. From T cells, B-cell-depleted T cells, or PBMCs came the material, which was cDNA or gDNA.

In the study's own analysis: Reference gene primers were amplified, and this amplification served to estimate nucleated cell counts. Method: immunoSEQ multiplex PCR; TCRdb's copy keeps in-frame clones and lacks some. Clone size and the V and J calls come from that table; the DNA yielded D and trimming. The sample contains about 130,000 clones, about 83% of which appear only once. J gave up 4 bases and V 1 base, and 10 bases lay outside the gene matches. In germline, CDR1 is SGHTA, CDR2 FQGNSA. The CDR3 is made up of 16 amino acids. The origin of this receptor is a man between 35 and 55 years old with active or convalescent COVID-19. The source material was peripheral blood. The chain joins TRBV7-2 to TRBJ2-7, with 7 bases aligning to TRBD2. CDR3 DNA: TGTGCCAGCAGCTTAGGGCAGGTGGGGGGGGTTTACGAGCAGTACTTC. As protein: CASSLGQVGGVYEQYF.